Following are 10 T cell receptor beta chains from one sample sequenced in a study of blood T cells in healthy people across ages. Through a sample-barcoded 5' primer and a J-beta primer mix, a second PCR was run for about 6 to 12 cycles. TCRdb re-derived calls from the 5' RACE reads in MiXCR, one entry per CDR3 protein. This sample has about 780,000 distinct CDR3 sequences, with 35% to 60% found just once. The sequenced sample was blood. Receptors were obtained from a man aged 80 or over in good health.

V is TRBV14 and J is TRBJ2-1; TRBD2 aligns across 11 bases. After removal of 0 bases from V and 5 bases from J, the junction contained 6 bases not matched to a gene. The CDR3 is 17 amino acids. Germline CDR1 reads SGHDN; CDR2 reads FVKESK. CDR3 nucleotides: TGTGCCAGCAGCCAAGATTTCGGGACTAGCGGCCACAATGAGCAGTTCTTC. Its protein is CASSQDFGTSGHNEQFF.

This chain joins TRBV11-2 and TRBJ2-7; a possible D gene is TRBD2 (6 bases). CDR1 and CDR2 (germline): SGHAT, FQNNGV. Trimming removed 3 bases at V and 0 bases at J, with 18 bases between. This CDR3 has 17 residues. CDR3 coding DNA: TGTGCCAGCAGCTTCGATCCCGGCGGGGTGAACTCCTACGAGCAGTACTTC. Translating gives CASSFDPGGVNSYEQYF.

The CDR3 nucleotides read TGTGCCAGCAGTTGGGCCCCCGACGTCGGGGCTGGGGCCAACGTCCTGACTTTC. Its protein is CASSWAPDVGAGANVLTF. This sequence joins TRBV6-5 and TRBJ2-6, with a weak D call TRBD2 (5 bases). The CDR3 is 18 amino acids. Germline V gene data show CDR1 as MNHEY and CDR2 as SVGAGI. V was cut by 4 bases and J by 2 bases, with 18 bases left in between.

This clonotype appeared many times. Written as DNA, the CDR3 is TGCAGCGTTGAACCCTTGACAGGGGGCGGCTATGGCTACACCTTC. The encoded protein is CSVEPLTGGGYGYTF. The gene calls are TRBV29-1 and TRBJ1-2; 10 nucleotides align to TRBD1. The length of the CDR3 is 15 residues. V lost 2 bases to trimming and J lost 4 bases; unmatched junction nucleotides: 7. CDR1 SQVTM and CDR2 ANQGSEA come from the germline V gene. The full variable domain, with the rest looked up from reference TRBV29-1 and TRBJ1-2, is SAVISQKPSRDICQRGTSLTIQCQVDSQVTMMFWYRQQPGQSLTLIATANQGSEATYESGFVIDKFPISRPNLTFSTLTVSNMSPEDSSIYLCSVEPLTGGGYGYTFGSGTRLTVV.

The rearrangement links TRBV12-3 or TRBV12-4 to TRBJ2-3; TRBD2 is a possible D gene (6 bases). This CDR3 region has 14 residues. V gave up 6 bases and J gave up 5 bases, with 15 bases separating them. The chain's CDR3 is CASRSGTWGDTQYF. CDR3 nucleotides: TGTGCCAGCAGATCCGGGACTTGGGGAGATACGCAGTATTTT.

This clonotype was counted between two and nine times. The V and J genes are TRBV29-1 and TRBJ2-7; no definite D call. The CDR3 is 11 amino acids. V lost 4 bases to trimming and J lost 4 bases, with 8 bases between them. Per germline, CDR1 SQVTM and CDR2 ANQGSEA. CDR3 nucleotides: TGCAGCGTTGTGTTCCTTTACGAGCAGTACTTC. Amino acid sequence: CSVVFLYEQYF.

The V gene is TRBV7-7, the J gene TRBJ2-1; D tentatively reads TRBD1 or TRBD2 (5 bases each). The CDR3 is 16 amino acids. The V end lost 5 bases, the J end lost 5 bases, and 19 bases lay between the germline ends. Germline V gives CDR1 SSHAT, CDR2 FNYEAQ (reference sequence). The chain's CDR3 is CASSAGRASSNNEQFF. CDR3 nucleotide sequence: TGTGCCAGCAGCGCAGGCAGGGCTAGCAGCAACAATGAGCAGTTCTTC.

The chain is built from TRBV29-1 and TRBJ2-1; 13 bases fit TRBD2. With V trimmed by 6 bases and J by 9 bases, 11 bases remained unmatched. The CDR3 is 15 amino acids. Germline V CDR1 and CDR2: SQVTM, ANQGSEA. DNA of the CDR3: TGCAGCGTGGCCGGGACTAGCGGGAAGGTTGGTGAGCAGTTCTTC. Protein: CSVAGTSGKVGEQFF.

This clonotype is a singleton in its sample. With a much larger clone just one base away, this may be a read error. V usage is TRBV29-1 and J usage is TRBJ2-5, with 9 bases fitting TRBD1. This CDR3 has 14 residues. CDR1 and CDR2 from the germline V gene are SQVTM and ANQGSEA. The V gene end was trimmed by 2 bases and the J gene end by 4 bases; junction bases not matched to a gene: 5. Here the CDR3 DNA reads TGCAGCGTTGAACCCACAGGGGGCCCAGAGACCCAGTACTTC. It is translated as CSVEPTGGPETQYF.

This clonotype appeared a single time. The V gene is TRBV6-1, the J gene TRBJ1-2; no definite D call. The germline gives CDR1 MNHNS, CDR2 SASEGT. This CDR3 comprises 14 residues. With 1 base removed from V and 7 bases from J, the gap between germline ends came to 13 bases. CDR3 coding DNA: TGTGCCAGCAGTGAAGGTCAGGCGATAGGTGGCTACACCTTC. This codes for CASSEGQAIGGYTF.